This TCR beta chain was retrieved from a study of CD8 T cells in Susac syndrome. V gave up 0 bases and J gave up 10 bases, with 13 bases separating them. Per germline, CDR1 DFQATT and CDR2 SNEGSKA (reference sequence). The CDR3 runs to 13 residues. RNA in amounts of 0.5 to 1 ug was reverse transcribed with random hexamers. TCRdb re-called the immunoSEQ multiplex PCR reads through MiXCR, storing one row per CDR3 protein. The table shows under 200,000 distinct CDR3 sequences, with 95% occurring only once. Sequenced material: CD8+ T cells from PBMCs. The receptor's source is a human donor with Susac syndrome. V is TRBV20-1 and J is TRBJ2-1; TRBD2 is a possible D gene (6 bases). The CDR3 region is CSARDLGEEEQFF. The CDR3 nucleotides read TGCAGTGCTAGAGATTTAGGGGAGGAAGAGCAGTTCTTC.